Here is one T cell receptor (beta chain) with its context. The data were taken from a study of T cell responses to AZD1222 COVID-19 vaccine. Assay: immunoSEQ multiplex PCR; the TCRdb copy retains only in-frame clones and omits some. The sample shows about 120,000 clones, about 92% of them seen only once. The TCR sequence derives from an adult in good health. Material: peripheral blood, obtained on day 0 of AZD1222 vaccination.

The CDR3 bases are TGTGCCACCACCACGGACAGGGGATCTGGAAACACCATATATTTT. Translating gives CATTTDRGSGNTIYF. The genes are TRBV15 and TRBJ1-3; TRBD1 aligns across 9 bases. Germline trimming cut 7 bases from V and 1 base from J; bases unmatched to any gene: 5. The CDR3 covers 15 residues. Germline-derived CDR1 and CDR2 are LNHNV and YYDKDF (reference sequence). The full variable domain, rest sourced from reference TRBV15 and TRBJ1-3, is DAMVIQNPRYQVTQFGKPVTLSCSQTLNHNVMYWYQQKSSQAPKLLFHYYDKDFNNEADTPDNFQSRRPNTSFCFLDIRSPGLGDTAMYLCATTTDRGSGNTIYFGEGSWLTVV.